The present TCR beta chain was sequenced within a study of esophageal squamous cell carcinoma tumors (dated by TCRdb to the early 2020s). In terms of the full investigation: Immuno relation high and low groups were defined by principal component analysis with K-means clustering applied to immunohistochemical T-cell and checkpoint marker values. Across the 10 to 11 cases, approximately 1,700,000 TCRalpha and some 1.3 million TCRbeta total reads were obtained, of which roughly 32,000 and 35,000 were unique. The study was designed to assess TCR repertoire diversity and shared TCR repertoires of T cells within the tumor environment of esophageal squamous cell carcinoma. In Japan, some 53 patients with esophageal squamous cell carcinoma who were treated surgically made up the wider cohort, which included 21 high and about 32 low immuno relation cases. TCR sequencing covered 10 patients: five randomly selected high immuno relation cases and five background-matched low immuno relation cases. Study-level results and caveats: Roughly 28 TRAV|TRAJ and about two dozen TRBV|TRBJ combinations, including TRAV13-1|TRAJ22 and TRBV7-9|TRBJ2-7, appeared to be shared among high immuno relation cases. Of the roughly ten cases, three showed one dominant TCRalpha VJ recombination along with apparently reduced TCRalpha diversity. TCR repertoire analysis included only a few cases, and CDR3 clonotype-level investigation was not performed. Given the large variation in the TCRalphabeta repertoire, the shared V|J recombination candidates might have been chosen by chance. No difference in total TCR repertoire counts was observed between groups, whereas significant repertoire counts were found to be higher in the high immuno relation group. Because TCRalpha and TCRbeta chains were sequenced separately, chain pairing and the antigens recognized remained unknown.

The CDR3, cysteine through phenylalanine, is 16 amino acids long. Only CDR3 DNA remains: 48 bases, in frame from the first base. At the junction V is shortened by 1 base and J by 4 bases; bases outside the gene matches: 8. CDR1 SGHRS and CDR2 YFSETQ are derived from the germline V gene. Libraries were made using 5' RACE. PCR was performed with KAPA HiFi using TCRalpha or TCRbeta constant-region primers together with a P20EA primer, and a nested second PCR was then carried out with CA2 or CB2. Amplification of TCR genes was performed by unbiased adaptor ligation RT-PCR, in which reverse transcription was carried out with Superscript III and a polyT18-containing BSL-18E primer. Following second-strand synthesis and blunting, the P10EA/P20EA adaptor was ligated to the 5' end of the cDNA, and NotI digestion was then performed. The first and second PCRs ran 15 to 25 cycles of 98°C for 20 s, 65°C for 30 s and 72°C for 1 min. Amplicons were indexed with the Nextera XT Index kit v2 Set A, pooled equimolarly and quantified on a Qubit 2.0 Fluorometer. Sequencing was carried out on the Illumina MiSeq platform with 2x300 bp paired-end reads. For the original study's pipeline: Reads were assigned to V and J genes by highest identity to IMGT reference sequences using Repertoire Genesis software ver.1.0. CDR3 was defined as the region from Cys104 to Phe118 plus Gly119 and was translated, and unique sequence reads were defined by distinct V, J and CDR3 amino acids. A shared V|J combination was chosen only when it reached significance in both a Fisher's exact test in edgeR and a Mann Whitney U test. Repertoire dissimilarity index was computed with the R rdi package after removing singletons and bootstrapping 500 repertoire combinations. The public reads were reprocessed in TCRdb via fastp at Q25 and MiXCR, keeping in-frame beta chains. Identical CDR3 proteins give one entry, which carries the most common genes and DNA. The V and J calls were determined by TCRdb, not by the authors. The table of this sample itemizes under 95 distinct CDR3 sequences.

This clonotype appeared a single time. Its antigen remains undetermined. It has no much larger one-base neighbor in the sample; base qualities were not kept. One read alone provides weak support. Anyone who had received neoadjuvant chemotherapy or who was missing clinical information was not enrolled. The TCR-sequenced cases shown were male and underwent subtotal esophagectomy with 2- or 3-field lymphadenectomy. No T-cell sorting was done; instead, RNA was pulled from bulk tumor tissue sections using a Qiagen AllPrep kit. Small sections of surgically resected tumor tissue were kept in RNAlater reagent at -80 degrees C until RNA was extracted.

The sequence derives from a man between 50 and 80 years old with esophageal squamous cell carcinoma. What was sequenced was tumor tissue. Recombination joined TRBV5-1 with TRBJ2-3; TRBD1 aligns with 8 central bases. The DNA sequence is TGCGCCAGCAGCTTGTCGGGACAGGCCTGGCCAGATACGCAGTATTTT. It is translated as CASSLSGQAWPDTQYF.